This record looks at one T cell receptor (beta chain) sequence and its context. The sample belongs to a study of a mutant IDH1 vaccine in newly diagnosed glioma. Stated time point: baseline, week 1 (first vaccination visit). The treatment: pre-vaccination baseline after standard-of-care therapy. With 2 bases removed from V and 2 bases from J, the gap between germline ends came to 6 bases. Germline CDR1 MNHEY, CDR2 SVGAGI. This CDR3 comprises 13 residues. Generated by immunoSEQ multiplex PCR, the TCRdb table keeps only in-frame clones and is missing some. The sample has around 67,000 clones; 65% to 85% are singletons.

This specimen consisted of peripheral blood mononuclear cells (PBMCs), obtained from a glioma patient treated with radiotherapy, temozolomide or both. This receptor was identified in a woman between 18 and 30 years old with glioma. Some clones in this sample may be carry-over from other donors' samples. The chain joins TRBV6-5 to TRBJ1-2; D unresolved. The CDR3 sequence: CASSYGVNYGYTF. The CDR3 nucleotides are TGTGCCAGCAGTTACGGGGTGAACTATGGCTACACCTTC.